The 30 T cell receptor beta chains listed next were all sequenced from one sample in a study of neurological immune-mediated disorders. Time point here: longitudinal time-point 3. TCRdb analysed the 5' RACE reads with MiXCR anew, one entry per CDR3 protein. The data contain fewer than 110,000 distinct CDR3 sequences, about a tenth of them singletons. The sequenced material came from PBMCs. The origin of the receptors is a female donor with HTLV-1-associated myelopathy (HAM/TSP).

The sample holds a few counts of this clonotype. The rearrangement uses TRBV9 and TRBJ2-3; TRBD1 matches 8 bases. With 7 bases clipped from V and 3 bases from J, the junction kept 4 bases outside the gene matches. CDR1 is SGDLS and CDR2 is YYNGEE in the germline V gene. The CDR3 has 13 residues. Written as DNA, the CDR3 is TGTGCCAGCGACAGGGGACAGACAGATACGCAGTATTTT. Protein product: CASDRGQTDTQYF.

The chain couples TRBV20-1 to TRBJ2-2; D is possibly TRBD1 (6 bases). Trimming stripped 4 bases from V and 12 bases from J, with 18 bases between. The CDR3 is made up of 13 amino acids. The germline CDR1 and CDR2 sequences are DFQATT and SNEGSKA (reference sequence). As DNA, the CDR3 is TGCAGTGCTAAGTCTACCTTAAGGGGGAAGCTGTTTTTT. Translating it yields CSAKSTLRGKLFF.

This clonotype was recorded at least ten times. The chain uses TRBV20-1 and TRBJ2-1; no clear D. In germline, CDR1 is DFQATT, CDR2 SNEGSKA (reference sequence). This CDR3 is built from 15 residues. V gave up 5 bases and J gave up 2 bases, with 16 bases separating them. The CDR3 loop reads CSAPGHTTPYNEQFF. CDR3 nucleotide sequence: TGCAGTGCTCCTGGGCACACCACCCCCTACAATGAGCAGTTCTTC.

A remark on this clonotype: A read error is possible here, since a much larger clone lies one base away. The CDR3 nucleotides are TGTGCCAGCAGCCCCCAGGCTTGCGCATCCTACAATGAGCAGTTCTTC. Protein: CASSPQACASYNEQFF. The chain links TRBV9 to TRBJ2-1; D is uncertain. CDR3 size: 16 residues. Germline V gene lookup returns CDR1 SGDLS and CDR2 YYNGEE. Trimming pared 4 bases from V and 1 base from J, leaving 15 bases between.

In DNA, the CDR3 is TGCGCCAGCAGCTTCGCGGCGAATATGGACCCCTACGAGCAGTACTTC. Protein sequence: CASSFAANMDPYEQYF. The chain couples TRBV5-1 to TRBJ2-7; D not certain. Germline CDR1 and CDR2: SGHRS and YFSETQ. Trimming removed 2 bases from V and 2 bases from J, with 17 bases in between. The CDR3 extends over 16 amino acids.

This clonotype was seen only a few times. The chain carries TRBV10-3 and TRBJ2-1; D remains unclear. This CDR3 contains 14 residues. Germline CDR1 and CDR2: ENHRY and SYGVKD. The V end lost 0 bases, the J end lost 6 bases, and 9 bases lay between the germline ends. Here the CDR3 reads CAISESRQVNEQFF. The DNA for the CDR3 is TGTGCCATCAGTGAGTCGCGACAAGTCAATGAGCAGTTCTTC.

The sample holds many counts of this clonotype. This rearrangement joins TRBV3-1 to TRBJ2-7, with D possibly being TRBD1 (6 bases). The CDR3 sequence is 11 residues long. Germline CDR1 is LGHDT and CDR2 is YNNKEL (reference sequence). Deletions cut 1 base from V and 13 bases from J, with 11 bases between. The CDR3 protein is CASSQGQAPYF. DNA for the CDR3: TGTGCCAGCAGCCAAGGACAGGCTCCCTACTTC.

This clonotype was picked up many times. The rearrangement uses TRBV19 and TRBJ1-5, with 9 bases lining up with TRBD1. CDR1 and CDR2 (germline): LNHDA, SQIVND (reference sequence). V lost 6 bases, J lost 0 bases, and 6 bases stayed unmatched. The CDR3 has 16 residues. The CDR3 protein is CASSPRGQGSNQPQHF. CDR3 nucleotide sequence: TGTGCCAGTAGCCCTCGGGGACAGGGTAGCAATCAGCCCCAGCATTTT.

The sample holds a few counts of this clonotype. The rearrangement joins TRBV11-2 to TRBJ2-1; D remains ambiguous. The CDR3 sequence is 14 residues long. Germline V CDR1 and CDR2: SGHAT, FQNNGV. The V end lost 2 bases, the J end lost 6 bases, and 11 bases lay between the germline ends. Here the CDR3 DNA reads TGTGCCAGCAGCTTAATGACTGCCTCCAATGAGCAGTTCTTC. Protein: CASSLMTASNEQFF.

This clonotype was detected ten times or more. The chain carries TRBV20-1 and TRBJ2-1, with D possibly TRBD2 on 5 matching bases. There are 13 residues in the CDR3. With 6 bases removed from V and 2 bases from J, the gap between germline ends came to 11 bases. Germline V lookup: CDR1 DFQATT, CDR2 SNEGSKA (reference sequence). CDR3 DNA: TGCAGTGCCGGAGCGGATACCTACAATGAGCAGTTCTTC. This sequence encodes CSAGADTYNEQFF.

Many counts were recorded for this clonotype. The CDR3 DNA reads TGCGCCAGCAGCCAAGTCGAGGAAAACTATGGCTACACCTTC. Protein: CASSQVEENYGYTF. This rearrangement joins TRBV4-1 to TRBJ1-2, with D unresolved. Germline CDR1 reads MGHRA; CDR2 reads YSYEKL. The CDR3 sequence is 14 residues long. V was pared by 1 base and J by 2 bases, with 8 bases between.

This clonotype appeared a few times. The chain uses TRBV5-6 and TRBJ2-2, with 9 nucleotides matching TRBD2. Trimming at V came to 4 bases and at J to 5 bases, leaving 12 bases not matched to a gene. The germline V gene encodes CDR1 SGHDT and CDR2 YYEEEE. The CDR3 sequence is 17 residues long. The CDR3 protein is CASSPISGGQYTGELFF. The CDR3 DNA is TGTGCCAGCAGCCCGATTAGCGGGGGCCAGTATACCGGGGAGCTGTTTTTT. The variable domain in full, with the rest retrieved from reference TRBV5-6 and TRBJ2-2, is DAGVTQSPTHLIKTRGQQVTLRCSPKSGHDTVSWYQQALGQGPQFIFQYYEEEERQRGNFPDRFSGHQFPNYSSELNVNALLLGDSALYLCASSPISGGQYTGELFFGEGSRLTVL.

This sequence joins TRBV6-6 and TRBJ2-7; 7 positions agree with TRBD1. The CDR3 extends over 15 amino acids. Trimming took 6 bases from V and 5 from J; bases not matched to a gene: 13. Germline V gene sequence: CDR1 MNHNY, CDR2 SVGAGI (reference sequence). CDR3 coding DNA: TGTGCCAGCAGACCCCCGGGGAAAGGGGGCGACGAGCAGTACTTC. Translating gives CASRPPGKGGDEQYF.

On this clonotype: A clone one base away is much larger, so this may be a read error. V is TRBV6-1 and J is TRBJ2-1; D gene uncertain. Germline V gene lookup returns CDR1 MNHNS and CDR2 SASEGT. CDR3 length: 12 amino acids. CDR3 amino acids: CASGEVGSEQFF. The CDR3, as DNA: TGTGCCAGCGGTGAAGTTGGAAGTGAGCAGTTCTTC.

This clonotype was observed many times. V is TRBV28 and J is TRBJ2-5; 8 bases fit TRBD1. V dropped 2 bases and J dropped 4; count of bases not matched to a gene: 18. CDR1 and CDR2 from the germline V gene are MDHEN and SYDVKM. This CDR3 has 19 residues. As DNA, the CDR3 is TGTGCCAGCAGTTTAGCCCCCCTTCTAACAGGGGGGTTAGGAGAGACCCAGTACTTC. This codes for CASSLAPLLTGGLGETQYF.

As concerns this clonotype: It may be a read error: a sequence one base away is much more abundant. The CDR3 protein is CAISEGSSYEQYF. In nucleotides, the CDR3 is TGTGCCATCAGCGAAGGCAGCTCCTACGAGCAGTACTTC. The genes are TRBV9 and TRBJ2-7; D is unclear. The CDR3 has 13 residues. Looked up from germline, CDR1 is SGDLS and CDR2 is YYNGEE.

This clonotype occurred many times. The chain carries TRBV11-2 and TRBJ2-7; D possibly corresponds to TRBD1 (5 bases). V lost 1 base and J 3 bases, leaving 13 bases between the germline ends. The CDR3 runs 15 residues. Germline V gene sequence: CDR1 SGHAT, CDR2 FQNNGV. The CDR3 is CASSLAAGFHYEQYF. CDR3 bases: TGTGCCAGCAGCTTAGCGGCAGGGTTTCACTACGAGCAGTACTTC.

This clonotype appeared many times. J is TRBJ2-7 and V is TRBV20-1, with TRBD2 identical over 8 bases. Germline V gene sequence: CDR1 DFQATT, CDR2 SNEGSKA (reference sequence). This CDR3 is 13 amino acids long. Germline trimming cut 6 bases from V and 3 bases from J; bases unmatched to any gene: 7. The CDR3 protein is CSAALAGLYEQYF. The CDR3 DNA is TGCAGTGCCGCCCTAGCGGGCCTCTACGAGCAGTACTTC.

The sample holds many counts of this clonotype. V gene TRBV5-1 combines with J gene TRBJ1-2; 12 bases fit TRBD1. This CDR3 region has 15 residues. Germline CDR1 SGHRS, CDR2 YFSETQ. Losses at the gene ends were 0 bases for V and 4 bases for J; bases not matched to a gene: 1. The CDR3, as DNA: TGCGCCAGCAGCTTGGTGGGACAGGGGGCCTATGGCTACACCTTC. Its translation: CASSLVGQGAYGYTF.

This clonotype came up many times. The gene calls are TRBV6-5 and TRBJ2-1; 7 nucleotides line up with TRBD1. CDR1 is MNHEY, CDR2 SVGAGI, per germline. CDR3 length: 17 residues. V was clipped by 5 bases and J by 2 bases; unmatched bases: 12. DNA of the CDR3: TGTGCCAGCAGTACCCGACGAGACAGGGTCCCCTACAATGAGCAGTTCTTC. The encoded protein is CASSTRRDRVPYNEQFF.

Note on this clonotype: This may arise from a read error, as a much more abundant clone is one base away. The CDR3 coding sequence is TGTGCCAGCAGTCTCATGTACCGGGACATCGGCTCCTACGAGCAGTACTTC. Its protein is CASSLMYRDIGSYEQYF. The genes are TRBV12-3 or TRBV12-4 and TRBJ2-7, with a possible D match to TRBD1 (6 bases). The CDR3 sequence is 17 residues long. The V end lost 5 bases, the J end lost 0 bases, and 20 bases lay between the germline ends.

This clonotype was observed many times. The chain combines TRBV5-4 with TRBJ2-5; 9 positions match TRBD2. The CDR3 has 16 amino acids. With 0 bases clipped from V and 5 bases from J, the junction kept 8 bases outside the gene matches. Per germline, CDR1 SGHNT and CDR2 YYREEE (reference sequence). The CDR3 here is CASSLAAGGPGETQYF. DNA of the CDR3: TGTGCCAGCAGCTTGGCGGCGGGGGGGCCGGGGGAGACCCAGTACTTC. Full variable domain (outside the CDR3, taken from reference TRBV5-4 and TRBJ2-5): ETGVTQSPTHLIKTRGQQVTLRCSSQSGHNTVSWYQQALGQGPQFIFQYYREEENGRGNFPPRFSGLQFPNYSSELNVNALELDDSALYLCASSLAAGGPGETQYFGPGTRLLVL.

This clonotype was recorded at least ten times. The chain joins TRBV4-1 to TRBJ1-4; D might be TRBD1 (5 bases). CDR3 length: 17 amino acids. V dropped 0 bases and J dropped 4 bases, with 15 bases sitting between them. Germline-derived CDR1 and CDR2 are MGHRA and YSYEKL. The CDR3 protein is CASSQDRGDRYNEKLFF. CDR3 nucleotide sequence: TGCGCCAGCAGCCAAGATCGGGGGGACCGATATAATGAAAAACTGTTTTTT.

This clonotype was detected many times. This chain uses TRBV20-1 with TRBJ2-3; TRBD2 matches 7 bases. Looked up from germline, CDR1 is DFQATT and CDR2 is SNEGSKA (reference sequence). The CDR3 loop spans 13 amino acids. The ends lost 6 bases at V and 3 bases at J; junction bases unmatched: 6. CDR3 sequence (DNA): TGCAGTGCAGGCTGGGAGGGAACAGATACGCAGTATTTT. Residues: CSAGWEGTDTQYF.

This clonotype has ten or more counts. The chain has TRBV20-1 and TRBJ1-5, with D perhaps TRBD1 (6 bases). CDR1 is DFQATT, CDR2 SNEGSKA, per germline (reference sequence). The CDR3 is made up of 14 amino acids. The ends were cut back, 0 bases at V and 6 bases at J, with 12 bases in the middle. In nucleotides, the CDR3 is TGCAGTGCTAGAGATCTCAGGGGTGGTCAGCCCCAGCATTTT. This codes for CSARDLRGGQPQHF.

Ten or more counts support this clonotype. V usage is TRBV29-1 and J usage is TRBJ2-1; 7 positions agree with TRBD1. With V trimmed by 4 bases and J by 7 bases, 16 bases remained unmatched. The V gene's germline CDR1 is SQVTM and CDR2 ANQGSEA. CDR3 length: 16 residues. CDR3 protein: CSVVRLGTGDGNEQFF. The DNA of the CDR3 is TGCAGCGTTGTGCGATTAGGAACAGGGGATGGGAATGAGCAGTTCTTC.

At least ten counts were recorded for this clonotype. The chain joins TRBV20-1 to TRBJ2-5, with D perhaps TRBD1 (6 bases). V was trimmed by 6 bases and J by 2 bases, leaving 16 bases between them. Germline CDR1 reads DFQATT; CDR2 reads SNEGSKA (reference sequence). The length of the CDR3 is 14 residues. CDR3 sequence (DNA): TGCAGTGCCAAAGGGGGAACAGAACAAGAGACCCAGTACTTC. Protein: CSAKGGTEQETQYF.

This clonotype was counted ten times or more. V is TRBV7-2 and J is TRBJ2-3; no clear D gene. The CDR3 spans 13 residues. In germline, CDR1 is SGHTA, CDR2 FQGNSA. V lost 5 bases and J lost 3, with 9 bases in between. CDR3 nucleotides: TGTGCCAGCAGCGCCCTAGTTACAGATACGCAGTATTTT. As protein: CASSALVTDTQYF. The variable domain in full, completed from reference TRBV7-2 and TRBJ2-3, reads GAGVSQSPSNKVTEKGKDVELRCDPISGHTALYWYRQSLGQGLEFLIYFQGNSAPDKSGLPSDRFSAERTGGSVSTLTIQRTQQEDSAVYLCASSALVTDTQYFGPGTRLTVL.

This sequence joins TRBV7-9 and TRBJ2-5, with D possibly TRBD2 on 6 matching bases. V lost 5 bases and J lost 2, with 18 bases in between. Germline V gene sequence: CDR1 SEHNR, CDR2 FQNEAQ (reference sequence). This CDR3 spans 16 amino acids. The DNA for the CDR3 is TGTGCCAGCAGCGCGACGGACCGGGACTCACAAGAGACCCAGTACTTC. It yields the protein CASSATDRDSQETQYF.

This clonotype was detected many times. The chain employs TRBV12-3 or TRBV12-4 and TRBJ2-3; D not resolved. This CDR3 has 14 amino acids. Trimming shortened V by 4 bases and J by 2 bases, and 10 bases separated the two germline ends. In DNA, the CDR3 is TGTGCCAGCAGTTCCTCCTCCTCCACAGATACGCAGTATTTT. Its translation is CASSSSSSTDTQYF.